This record covers a single T cell receptor (beta chain). The antigen it recognizes is unknown. Base qualities are not recorded, but no much larger clone differs from it by a single base. The sample comes from a study of cytotoxic CD8 clonotypes in ibrutinib-treated CLL (dated by TCRdb to about 2021). In the study overall: The cohort had 11 relapsed/refractory and about 15 treatment-naive patients; under 18 were IGHV unmutated. Samples at response were collected after a median of about 13 months of treatment, with a range of about 6 to 36 months. Cryopreserved peripheral blood mononuclear cells were obtained prior to treatment, at the time of response, and at either disease progression or sustained remission. Responses were partial in around 24 patients and complete in 2; after median 68 months follow-up, 14 stayed in remission and about 12 progressed. Every remission and progressive disease sample was obtained while ibrutinib was still being received by the patients. Samples averaged roughly 260,000 productive templates and 80,000 to 100,000 productive rearrangements. Longitudinal samples were obtainable from about 30% of the roughly 86 participants in the trial.

Beyond this particular receptor, the publication reports: At ibrutinib response clonality went up, during sustained remission it held steady, and at progression it dropped back toward baseline. At baseline, clonality was higher than in age-matched healthy donors and showed a strong correlation with circulating CD8+ T-cell counts. Public clonotypes were rare and either contracted or stayed stable during treatment, and the rise in clonality at ibrutinib response reflected the expansion of private clonotypes. Sampling times were not matched between sustained-remission and progressing patients, and lymph node repertoires were not studied.

What this sample's time point label stands for: progressive disease on ibrutinib. Roughly 2 micrograms of genomic DNA were extracted from cryopreserved PBMCs for TCR beta library preparation. High-throughput TCR beta sequencing was performed on longitudinal blood samples from CLL patients receiving ibrutinib monotherapy. The patients took part in an open-label, single-center phase 2 trial of ibrutinib monotherapy. The goal of deep resolution MiSeq sequencing was a depth between 1 in 1 million and 1 in 200,000 T cells, and coverage averaged 10x per clonotype. The immunoSEQ hsTCRB Kit was used to generate TCR beta libraries. On the authors' methods: ImmunoSEQ Data Assistant and ImmunoSEQ Analyzer were used for data analysis, and V, D and J genes were assigned according to IMGT definitions. Clonality, which ranges from 0 to 1, was calculated by subtracting the normalized Shannon entropy of productive rearrangement frequencies from one. Only overrepresented clonotypes making up at least 0.05% of the repertoire of each patient were included in the public clonotype analysis. Thirteen age-matched healthy donor repertoires from immuneACCESS served as clonality controls. TCRdb obtained this table from immuneACCESS and retained in-frame rearrangements with V and J assigned. These tables miss some clones; where compared with another copy, unresolved V genes account for less than half of the shortfall, and the remainder is unexplained. That table supplies the V and J calls and clone size; D and trimming were determined from the DNA. For this sample the table gives 250,000 to 350,000 clones, of which approximately 76% were detected only once. Around 6% of the sample is in the top ten clones.

The CDR1 and CDR2 encoded by the germline V gene (reference sequence) are SEHNR and FQNEAQ. V is trimmed back by 5 bases and J by 6 bases, and the junction contains 16 bases that no gene match accounts for. CDR3 length: 17 amino acids, cysteine to phenylalanine. Kept here is only the CDR3 DNA, which spans 51 bases and is read in frame from base 1. This receptor was taken from a human donor with chronic lymphocytic leukemia. The starting material was PBMCs, obtained at disease progression, from a patient treated with ibrutinib. Recombination linked TRBV7-9 to TRBJ2-7; 10 bases in the middle match TRBD1. This receptor has the CDR3 CASSPGQGPAYGLEQYF. The DNA sequence is TGTGCCAGCAGCCCGGGACAGGGGCCGGCCTACGGTCTCGAGCAGTACTTC.